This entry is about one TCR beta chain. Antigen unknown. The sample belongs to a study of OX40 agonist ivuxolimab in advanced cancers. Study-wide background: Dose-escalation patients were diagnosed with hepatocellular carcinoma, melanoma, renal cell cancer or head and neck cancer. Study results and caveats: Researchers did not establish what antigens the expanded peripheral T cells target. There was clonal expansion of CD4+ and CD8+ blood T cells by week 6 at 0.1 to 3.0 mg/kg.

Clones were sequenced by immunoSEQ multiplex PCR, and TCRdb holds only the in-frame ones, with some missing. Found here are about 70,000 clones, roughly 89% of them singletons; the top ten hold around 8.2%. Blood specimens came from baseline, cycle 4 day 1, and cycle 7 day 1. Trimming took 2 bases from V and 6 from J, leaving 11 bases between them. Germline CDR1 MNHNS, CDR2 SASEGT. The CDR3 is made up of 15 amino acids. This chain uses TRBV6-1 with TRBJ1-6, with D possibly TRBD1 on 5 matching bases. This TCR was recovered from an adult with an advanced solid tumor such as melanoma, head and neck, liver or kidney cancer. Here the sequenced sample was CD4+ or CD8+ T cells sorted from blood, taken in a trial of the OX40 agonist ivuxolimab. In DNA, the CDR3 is TGTGCCAGCAGTGAAAGGGCAGGGACTAATTCACCCCTCCACTTT. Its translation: CASSERAGTNSPLHF.